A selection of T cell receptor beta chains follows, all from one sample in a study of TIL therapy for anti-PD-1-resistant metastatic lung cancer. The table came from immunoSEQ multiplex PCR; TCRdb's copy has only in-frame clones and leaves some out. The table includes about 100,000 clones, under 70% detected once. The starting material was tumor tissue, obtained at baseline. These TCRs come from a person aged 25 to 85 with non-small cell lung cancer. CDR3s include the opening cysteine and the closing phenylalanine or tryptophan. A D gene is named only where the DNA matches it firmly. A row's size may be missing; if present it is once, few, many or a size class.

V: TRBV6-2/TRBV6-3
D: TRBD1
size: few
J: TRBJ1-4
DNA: TGTGCCAGCAGTTACCCGACAGGGAATGAAAAACTGTTTTTT
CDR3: CASSYPTGNEKLFF

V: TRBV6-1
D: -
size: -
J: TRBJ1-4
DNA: TGTGCCAGCAGTGAATCGAGCCTACTCGCAACTAATGAAAAACTGTTTTTT
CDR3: CASSESSLLATNEKLFF

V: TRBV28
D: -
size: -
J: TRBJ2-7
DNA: TGTGCCAGCAGTTTAGGTCGAGGTTCCTACGAGCAGTACTTC
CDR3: CASSLGRGSYEQYF

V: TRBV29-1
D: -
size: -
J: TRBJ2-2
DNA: TGCAGCGTTGAAGATCCGGGTATCGGGGAGCTGTTTTTT
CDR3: CSVEDPGIGELFF

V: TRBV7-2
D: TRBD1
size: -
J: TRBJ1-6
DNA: TGTGCCAGCAGCTTTGGACAGGATCCAACGCCCCTCCACTTT
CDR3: CASSFGQDPTPLHF

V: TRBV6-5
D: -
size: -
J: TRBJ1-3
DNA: TGTGCCAGCAGCCTGATCTCTGGAAACACCATATATTTT
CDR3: CASSLISGNTIYF

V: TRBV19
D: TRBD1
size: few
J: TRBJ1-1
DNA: TGTGCCAGTAGTATAGGACAGGGCCTTCCTGAAGCTTTCTTT
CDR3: CASSIGQGLPEAFF

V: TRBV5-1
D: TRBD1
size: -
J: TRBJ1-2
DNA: TGCGCCAGCAGAAGGGACAGGGGCTACTATGGCTACACCTTC
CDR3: CASRRDRGYYGYTF

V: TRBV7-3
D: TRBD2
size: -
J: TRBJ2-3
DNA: TGTGCCAGCAGCCAACTAGCGGGGGGCGTCGGAGATACGCAGTATTTT
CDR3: CASSQLAGGVGDTQYF

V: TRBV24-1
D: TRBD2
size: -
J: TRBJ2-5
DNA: TGTGCCACCAGTCGGGAGGGAACTCAAGAGACCCAGTACTTC
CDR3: CATSREGTQETQYF

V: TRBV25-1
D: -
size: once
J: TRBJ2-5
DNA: TGTGCCACCGCCCACACTCAAGAGACCCAGTACTTC
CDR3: CATAHTQETQYF

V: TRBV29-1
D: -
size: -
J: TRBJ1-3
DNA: TGCAGCGTAATAGATGGAAACACCATATATTTT
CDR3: CSVIDGNTIYF

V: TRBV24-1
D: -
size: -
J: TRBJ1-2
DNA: TGTGCCACCAGTGATTTAGGGAAGACTAACTATGGCTACACCTTC
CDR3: CATSDLGKTNYGYTF

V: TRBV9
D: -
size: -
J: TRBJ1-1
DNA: TGTGCCAGCAGCGGAGGAAGAGGGGTAGACACTGAAGCTTTCTTT
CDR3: CASSGGRGVDTEAFF

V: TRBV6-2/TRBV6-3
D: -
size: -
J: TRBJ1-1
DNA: TGTGCCAGCAGCTCCAAGGGGCCTTGGACTGAAGCTTTCTTT
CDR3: CASSSKGPWTEAFF

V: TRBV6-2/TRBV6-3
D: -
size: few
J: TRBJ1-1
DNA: TGTGCCAGCAGTTACTGGGGCAACATGAACACTGAAGCTTTCTTT
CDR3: CASSYWGNMNTEAFF

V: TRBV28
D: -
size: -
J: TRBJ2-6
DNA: TGTGCCAGCACCCTGAGGGCAGTGATTAGCTCTGGGGCCAACGTCCTGACTTTC
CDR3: CASTLRAVISSGANVLTF

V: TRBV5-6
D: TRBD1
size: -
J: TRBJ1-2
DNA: TGTGCCAGCACCTCCACAGGGGGCGGCTATGGCTACACCTTC
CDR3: CASTSTGGGYGYTF

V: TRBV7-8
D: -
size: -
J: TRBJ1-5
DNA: TGTGCCAGCCACCAGGGACGACGGGGGGACAATCAGCCCCAGCATTTT
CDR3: CASHQGRRGDNQPQHF

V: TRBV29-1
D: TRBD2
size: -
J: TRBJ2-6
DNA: TGCAGCGTTGGGAGCGGGGGGGTACTCTCTGGGGCCAACGTCCTGACTTTC
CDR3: CSVGSGGVLSGANVLTF

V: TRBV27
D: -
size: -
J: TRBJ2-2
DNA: TGTGCCAGCAAAGAGGGAGGTGTGCTATCCACCGGGGAGCTGTTTTTT
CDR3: CASKEGGVLSTGELFF

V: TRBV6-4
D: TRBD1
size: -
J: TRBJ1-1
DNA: TGTGCCAGCAGTGGGGGCCAGGGGGCGTGGAACACTGAAGCTTTCTTT
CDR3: CASSGGQGAWNTEAFF

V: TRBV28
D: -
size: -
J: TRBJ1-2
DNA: TGTGCCAGCAGCGGGGACCAAAGGGGCTACACCTTC
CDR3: CASSGDQRGYTF

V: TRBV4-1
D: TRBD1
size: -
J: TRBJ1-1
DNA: TGCGCCAGCAGCCTAAAAGTGACAGGGGGCGTCACTGAAGCTTTCTTT
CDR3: CASSLKVTGGVTEAFF

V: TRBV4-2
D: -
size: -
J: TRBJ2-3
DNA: TGTGCCAGCAGCCAAGGTCGAACAGATACGCAGTATTTT
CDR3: CASSQGRTDTQYF

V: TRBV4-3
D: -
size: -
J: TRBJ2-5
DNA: TGCGCCAGCAGCCAAGATAGGGGAACGATGGGGACCCAGTACTTC
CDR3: CASSQDRGTMGTQYF

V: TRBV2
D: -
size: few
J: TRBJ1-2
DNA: TGTGCCAGCAGTCCGCTGAAGGGGAACTATGGCTACACCTTC
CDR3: CASSPLKGNYGYTF

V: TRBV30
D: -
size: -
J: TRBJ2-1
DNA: TGTGCCTGGAGTGTACAGGGATGGAGCTCCTACAATGAGCAGTTCTTC
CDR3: CAWSVQGWSSYNEQFF

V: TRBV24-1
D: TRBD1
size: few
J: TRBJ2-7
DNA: TGTGCCACCAGTGAAGGACAGGAAAGCTCCTACGAGCAGTACTTC
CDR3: CATSEGQESSYEQYF

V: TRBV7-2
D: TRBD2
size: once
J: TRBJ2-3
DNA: TGTGCCAGCAGCTTAGTAGCGGGAGGGGGAGATACGCAGTATTTT
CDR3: CASSLVAGGGDTQYF

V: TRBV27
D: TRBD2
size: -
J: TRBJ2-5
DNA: TGTGCCAGCAGGGGGGGACTAGCGACATACTTC
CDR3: CASRGGLATYF

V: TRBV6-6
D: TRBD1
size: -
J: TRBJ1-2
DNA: TGTGCCACCGAGGGGGCAGGGGGAAACTATGGCTACACCTTC
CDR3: CATEGAGGNYGYTF

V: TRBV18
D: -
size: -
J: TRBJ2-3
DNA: TGTGCCAGCTCAAGGACACGAGACACAGATACGCAGTATTTT
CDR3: CASSRTRDTDTQYF

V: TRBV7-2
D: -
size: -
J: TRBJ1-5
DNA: TGTGCCAGCAGCTTACAGGGCAATCAGCCCCAGCATTTT
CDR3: CASSLQGNQPQHF

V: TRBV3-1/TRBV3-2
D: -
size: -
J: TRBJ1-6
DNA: TGTGCCAGCAGCCCCCCGATGGCGACAACCAATTCACCCCTCCACTTT
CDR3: CASSPPMATTNSPLHF

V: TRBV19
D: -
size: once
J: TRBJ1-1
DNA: TGTGCCAGTAGTATCAGGACCCGTGAAGCTTTCTTT
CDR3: CASSIRTREAFF

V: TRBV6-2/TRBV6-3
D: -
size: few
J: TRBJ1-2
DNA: TGTGCCAGCAGTTACATCCTCGTGAACTATGGCTACACCTTC
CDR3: CASSYILVNYGYTF